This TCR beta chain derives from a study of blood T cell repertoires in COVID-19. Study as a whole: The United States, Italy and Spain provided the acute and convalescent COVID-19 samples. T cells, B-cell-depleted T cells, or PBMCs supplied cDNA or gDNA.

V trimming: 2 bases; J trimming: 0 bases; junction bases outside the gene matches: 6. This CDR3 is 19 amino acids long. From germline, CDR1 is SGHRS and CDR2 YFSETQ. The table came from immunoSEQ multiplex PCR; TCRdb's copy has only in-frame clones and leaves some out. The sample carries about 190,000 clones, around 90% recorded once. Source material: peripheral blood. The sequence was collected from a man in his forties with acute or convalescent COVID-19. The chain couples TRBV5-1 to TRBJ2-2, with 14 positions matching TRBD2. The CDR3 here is CASSLPTSGGAANTGELFF. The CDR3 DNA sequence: TGCGCCAGCAGCTTACCGACTAGCGGGGGGGCTGCGAACACCGGGGAGCTGTTTTTT.